The 18 T cell receptor beta chains listed next were all sequenced from one sample in a study of T cells after yellow fever vaccination. MiXCR, run by TCRdb on the 5' RACE reads, gives a single entry per CDR3 protein. The table includes around 230,000 distinct CDR3 sequences, less than 7.5% detected once. Sequences were derived from CD4+ T cells sorted from PBMCs, sampled on the day of the yellow fever booster vaccination. The receptors stem from a young man who received the YFV17D yellow fever vaccine.

This chain links TRBV7-2 with TRBJ2-3; D is undetermined. V was cut by 3 bases and J by 4 bases, with 8 bases left in between. Germline V gene lookup returns CDR1 SGHTA and CDR2 FQGNSA. The CDR3 is 13 amino acids. The CDR3 DNA is TGTGCCAGCAGCTTGACAATCGCAGATACGCAGTATTTT. Its translation: CASSLTIADTQYF.

The V and J genes are TRBV12-3 or TRBV12-4 and TRBJ2-1, with 8 bases fitting TRBD2. V shed 7 bases and J 3 bases; nucleotides not matched to a gene: 5. The CDR3 consists of 14 residues. For the CDR3, the DNA is TGTGCCAGCAACCGACTAGCGAGCTACAATGAGCAGTTCTTC. Amino acid sequence: CASNRLASYNEQFF.

Ten or more counts support this clonotype. J is TRBJ2-6 and V is TRBV29-1, with D possibly being TRBD1 or TRBD2 (5 bases each). V lost 6 bases, J lost 0 bases, and 12 bases lay in between. Germline V gene data show CDR1 as SQVTM and CDR2 as ANQGSEA. CDR3 length: 15 amino acids. The CDR3 DNA is TGCAGCGTGGGGGTCTCCTCCTCTGGGGCCAACGTCCTGACTTTC. This codes for CSVGVSSSGANVLTF.

The table lists this clonotype with a few counts. V is TRBV24-1 and J is TRBJ2-1, with D maybe TRBD2 (6 bases). Germline values: CDR1 KGHDR, CDR2 SFDVKD. CDR3 size: 19 residues. Trimming removed 2 bases from V and 3 bases from J, with 22 bases in between. In DNA form, the CDR3 reads TGTGCCACCAGTGATTCCTCTCCGACCGGGACTCACGACTACAATGAGCAGTTCTTC. This gives the protein CATSDSSPTGTHDYNEQFF.

This clonotype was detected a few times. This rearrangement joins TRBV19 to TRBJ2-2; 7 bases agree with TRBD1. Germline V gives CDR1 LNHDA, CDR2 SQIVND (reference sequence). The CDR3 has 16 residues. With V trimmed by 7 bases and J by 4 bases, 12 bases remained unmatched. CDR3 bases: TGTGCCAGTAAAACCTATCCGGGACAGTCCACCGGGGAGCTGTTTTTT. Protein product: CASKTYPGQSTGELFF.

CDR3 nucleotides: TGTGCCAGCAGTATAGGACTAGCGGATACCCACGAGCAGTACTTC. Protein: CASSIGLADTHEQYF. The chain combines TRBV6-4 with TRBJ2-7, with 10 positions matching TRBD2. This CDR3 has 15 amino acids. CDR1 MRHNA and CDR2 SNTAGT come from the germline V gene. V lost 5 bases, J lost 5 bases, and 9 bases stayed unmatched.

A few counts support this clonotype. The J gene is TRBJ2-7, the V gene TRBV30; D uncertain. Germline V gene data show CDR1 as GTSNPN and CDR2 as SVGIG (reference sequence). Trimming removed 5 bases at V and 2 bases at J, with 10 bases between. The CDR3 consists of 12 residues. Written as DNA, the CDR3 is TGTGCCTGGGGCCTGAACCCCTACGAGCAGTACTTC. Translating gives CAWGLNPYEQYF.

This clonotype has only a few counts. The chain employs TRBV15 and TRBJ2-5; maybe TRBD2 (5 bases). Trimming left V 1 base short and J 1 base short, with 7 bases between. The CDR3 totals 14 residues. Germline values: CDR1 LNHNV, CDR2 YYDKDF (reference sequence). The CDR3 region is CATSRAGIQETQYF. The DNA for the CDR3 is TGTGCCACCAGCAGAGCGGGGATCCAAGAGACCCAGTACTTC. The full variable domain, completed using reference TRBV15 and TRBJ2-5, is DAMVIQNPRYQVTQFGKPVTLSCSQTLNHNVMYWYQQKSSQAPKLLFHYYDKDFNNEADTPDNFQSRRPNTSFCFLDIRSPGLGDTAMYLCATSRAGIQETQYFGPGTRLLVL.

The gene calls are TRBV29-1 and TRBJ2-7; a possible D gene is TRBD1 (6 bases). Germline-derived CDR1 and CDR2 are SQVTM and ANQGSEA. The CDR3 spans 11 residues. CDR3 in amino acids: CSTSTGDEQYF. The CDR3 DNA sequence: TGCAGTACCTCGACAGGAGACGAGCAGTACTTC.

This clonotype appeared a few times. The chain recombines TRBV10-3 with TRBJ2-7; 10 bases are a match to TRBD2. The germline V gene encodes CDR1 ENHRY and CDR2 SYGVKD. This CDR3 comprises 14 residues. V shed 6 bases, J shed 0 bases, and the junction held 2 bases outside the gene matches. The CDR3 DNA is TGTGCCATCAGGGCTAGCGGGAGCTCCTACGAGCAGTACTTC. Its translation: CAIRASGSSYEQYF.

As for this clonotype: A much larger clonotype is one base distant, so this may be a read error. The chain carries TRBV5-4 and TRBJ2-1; D remains ambiguous. This CDR3 has 14 amino acids. Trimming removed 0 bases from V and 6 bases from J, with 10 bases in between. Germline-derived CDR1 and CDR2 are SGHNT and YYREEE (reference sequence). The CDR3 protein is CASSLGSRSNEQFF. CDR3 nucleotide sequence: TGTGCCAGCAGCTTGGGCAGCCGGAGCAATGAGCAGTTCTTC.

This clonotype was observed a handful of times. The J gene is TRBJ1-2, the V gene TRBV6-5; no clear D. The CDR3 has 11 amino acids. V was cut by 8 bases and J by 3 bases, with 7 bases left in between. Germline V gene data show CDR1 as MNHEY and CDR2 as SVGAGI. The CDR3 DNA reads as TGTGCCAGCCGTACTGACTATGGCTACACCTTC. Its translation is CASRTDYGYTF.

The chain is built from TRBV20-1 and TRBJ2-3; no clear D. Germline CDR1 DFQATT, CDR2 SNEGSKA (reference sequence). V lost 3 bases, J lost 1 base, and 14 bases lay in between. CDR3 length: 15 amino acids. The DNA for the CDR3 is TGCAGTGCTAGTAAGGAATTGGTCCGCACAGATACGCAGTATTTT. Its protein is CSASKELVRTDTQYF.

This clonotype has a count of ten or more. The rearrangement uses TRBV28 and TRBJ1-2; D unresolved. The CDR3 is made up of 13 amino acids. CDR1 is MDHEN and CDR2 is SYDVKM in the germline V gene. Deletions cut 9 bases from V and 4 bases from J, with 15 bases between. The CDR3 region is CASTVSKIYGYTF. The CDR3 DNA is TGTGCCAGTACAGTCAGTAAGATCTATGGCTACACCTTC.

The chain joins TRBV5-1 to TRBJ2-7; D is unclear. V dropped 4 bases and J dropped 8 bases, with 13 bases sitting between them. The CDR3 spans 12 residues. CDR1 and CDR2 from the germline V gene are SGHRS and YFSETQ. The CDR3 DNA reads TGCGCCAGCAGCGGGTCCGAGGTTCAGCAGTACTTC. Residues: CASSGSEVQQYF.

The table lists this clonotype with a few counts. This rearrangement joins TRBV20-1 to TRBJ2-1, with 7 bases identical to TRBD2. This CDR3 has 14 residues. Unmatched junction bases numbered 4, after V lost 2 bases and J lost 3 bases. In germline, CDR1 is DFQATT, CDR2 SNEGSKA (reference sequence). CDR3 in amino acids: CSARRGEVYNEQFF. The CDR3 region has the DNA TGCAGTGCTAGACGGGGGGAGGTCTACAATGAGCAGTTCTTC.

This clonotype occurred a few times. CDR3 in DNA: TGTGCCAGCAGCCTCATACTAGCAAGTCTAGGGAGGACAGATACGCAGTATTTT. Its protein product is CASSLILASLGRTDTQYF. V gene TRBV11-2 combines with J gene TRBJ2-3; a weak D match, TRBD2 (6 bases). Germline loops: CDR1 SGHAT, CDR2 FQNNGV. V was shortened by 5 bases and J by 3 bases, with 24 bases between the two germline ends. This CDR3 has 18 residues.

This clonotype showed up many times. The gene calls are TRBV5-1 and TRBJ2-1; possible D gene TRBD1, 6 bases. Trimming removed 4 bases from V and 6 bases from J, with 11 bases in between. This CDR3 is built from 13 residues. Germline V gene data show CDR1 as SGHRS and CDR2 as YFSETQ. The CDR3 nucleotides are TGCGCCAGCAGCGTACAGGGTTTCAATGAGCAGTTCTTC. Translation gives CASSVQGFNEQFF.